This TCR beta chain appears in the sequencing data of a study of cytotoxic CD8 clonotypes in ibrutinib-treated CLL. Study-level points and caveats: Treatment left the uncommon public clonotypes either contracted or stable in frequency.

Of note for this clone: Its target is unknown.

The repertoire was sequenced with immunoSEQ multiplex PCR; TCRdb's copy has only in-frame clones and lacks some. The sample holds roughly 330,000 clones, 67% seen once. Cryopreserved PBMCs yielded around 2.1 micrograms of genomic DNA for TCR beta libraries. Germline loops: CDR1 SGHRS, CDR2 YFSETQ. The CDR3 runs to 13 residues. The V end was cut by 5 bases, the J end by 1 base, with 9 bases between. This sequence originates from a human donor with chronic lymphocytic leukemia. The material was PBMCs, obtained after 36 months of ibrutinib treatment. The chain joins TRBV5-1 to TRBJ2-5; weak D call: TRBD2 (6 bases). In DNA form, the CDR3 reads TGCGCCAGCAGGGAGGGTATCCAAGAGACCCAGTACTTC. Residues: CASREGIQETQYF.